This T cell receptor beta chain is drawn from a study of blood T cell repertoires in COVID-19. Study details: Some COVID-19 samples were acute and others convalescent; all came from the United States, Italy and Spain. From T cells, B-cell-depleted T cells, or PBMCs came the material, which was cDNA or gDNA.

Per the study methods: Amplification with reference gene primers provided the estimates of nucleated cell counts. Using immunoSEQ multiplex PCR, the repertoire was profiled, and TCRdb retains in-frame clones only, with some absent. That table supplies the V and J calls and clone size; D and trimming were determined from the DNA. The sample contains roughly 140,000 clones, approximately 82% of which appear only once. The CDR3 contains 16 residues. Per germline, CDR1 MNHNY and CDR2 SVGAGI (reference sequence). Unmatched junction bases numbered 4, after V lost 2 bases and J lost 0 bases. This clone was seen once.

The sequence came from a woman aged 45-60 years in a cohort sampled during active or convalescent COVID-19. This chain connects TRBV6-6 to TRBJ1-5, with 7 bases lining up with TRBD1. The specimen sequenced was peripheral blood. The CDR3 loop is CASSYGDRVSNQPQHF. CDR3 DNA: TGTGCCAGCAGTTACGGAGACAGGGTTAGCAATCAGCCCCAGCATTTT.